These 14 T cell receptor beta chains were all obtained from the same sample, sequenced in a study of identical twins. TCRdb processed the 5' RACE reads anew with MiXCR; each CDR3 protein has one entry. Of 150,000 or so distinct CDR3 sequences listed, approximately 3.5% are singletons. Sequencing used memory T cells sorted from blood. The receptors were gathered from a man younger than 30 in good health.

This clonotype was detected many times. The chain recombines TRBV7-2 with TRBJ2-2; D is tentatively TRBD1 or TRBD2 (5 bases each). This CDR3 has 14 residues. The germline V gene encodes CDR1 SGHTA and CDR2 FQGNSA. Trimming cost V 9 bases and J 0 bases, with 11 bases left between them. The CDR3: CASSGTANTGELFF. CDR3 coding DNA: TGTGCCAGTTCCGGGACGGCGAACACCGGGGAGCTGTTTTTT.

This clonotype was counted ten times or more. The chain recombines TRBV28 with TRBJ2-7; perhaps TRBD1 as D (6 bases). Germline loops: CDR1 MDHEN, CDR2 SYDVKM. This CDR3 spans 11 amino acids. Trimming pared 8 bases from V and 4 bases from J, leaving 9 bases between. The CDR3 DNA sequence: TGTGCCAGCGGCAGGGGATACGAGCAGTACTTC. Protein product: CASGRGYEQYF.

This clonotype turned up a few times. The gene calls are TRBV3-1 and TRBJ1-1; 7 bases are a match to TRBD1. Unmatched junction bases numbered 6, after V lost 1 base and J lost 4 bases. Germline loops: CDR1 LGHDT, CDR2 YNNKEL (reference sequence). There are 15 residues in the CDR3. DNA for the CDR3: TGTGCCAGCAGCCAAGGGGACAGCGGGGTCACTGAAGCTTTCTTT. This encodes CASSQGDSGVTEAFF.

This clonotype appeared many times. The rearrangement links TRBV7-2 to TRBJ1-2, with 7 bases lining up with TRBD1. This CDR3 comprises 12 residues. Trimming took 5 bases from V and 5 from J; bases not matched to a gene: 2. Germline CDR1 and CDR2: SGHTA and FQGNSA. The CDR3 DNA follows: TGTGCCAGCAGCCTGACAGGGTATGGCTACACCTTC. Amino acid sequence: CASSLTGYGYTF.

In its sample, this clonotype was seen many times. This chain connects TRBV7-2 to TRBJ2-2; D not certain. The CDR3 is made up of 14 amino acids. Deletions cut 1 base from V and 4 bases from J, with 7 bases between. Germline assignment: CDR1 SGHTA and CDR2 FQGNSA. The CDR3: CASSLGLITGELFF. CDR3 nucleotides: TGTGCCAGCAGCTTAGGACTTATCACCGGGGAGCTGTTTTTT.

This clonotype was detected ten times or more. The chain recombines TRBV19 with TRBJ2-1; 14 nucleotides agree with TRBD2. The CDR3 runs to 16 residues. In germline, CDR1 is LNHDA, CDR2 SQIVND (reference sequence). The junction had 5 bases not matched to a gene; V was cut back by 6 bases and J by 4 bases. The DNA for the CDR3 is TGTGCCAGTAGGGGGACTAGCGGGAGTTTGTACAATGAGCAGTTCTTC. Translated: CASRGTSGSLYNEQFF.

At least ten counts were recorded for this clonotype. The rearrangement joins TRBV20-1 to TRBJ1-5, with D unresolved. Per the germline V gene, CDR1 is DFQATT and CDR2 is SNEGSKA (reference sequence). Trimming left V 0 bases short and J 0 bases short, with 9 bases between. CDR3 length: 15 residues. The CDR3: CSARDGLYSNQPQHF. CDR3 nucleotide sequence: TGCAGTGCTAGAGATGGTCTATATAGCAATCAGCCCCAGCATTTT.

This clonotype was seen ten or more times. The genes are TRBV6-4 and TRBJ1-1; D is unclear. CDR3 length: 13 amino acids. The germline gives CDR1 MRHNA, CDR2 SNTAGT. V shed 6 bases and J shed 4 bases, with 12 bases lying between them. Written as DNA, the CDR3 is TGTGCCAGCAGGCTGGTGGGGTCCACTGAAGCTTTCTTT. Translated: CASRLVGSTEAFF.

This clonotype has ten or more counts. The chain combines TRBV2 with TRBJ2-1; D may be TRBD2 (6 bases). Germline CDR1 reads SNHLY; CDR2 reads FYNNEI. The ends were cut back, 7 bases at V and 6 bases at J, with 16 bases in the middle. CDR3 length equals 14 residues. The CDR3 nucleotides are TGTGCCAGCACTAAGGGCATAGCGGCCAATGAGCAGTTCTTC. This sequence encodes CASTKGIAANEQFF.

This clonotype was recorded many times. The V gene is TRBV20-1, the J gene TRBJ1-1; D gene unclear. CDR1 is DFQATT, CDR2 SNEGSKA, per germline (reference sequence). There are 14 residues in the CDR3. CDR3: CSPSTGSKNTEAFF. The DNA of the CDR3 is TGCAGCCCCTCCACGGGAAGTAAGAACACTGAAGCTTTCTTT.

In its sample, this clonotype was seen many times. The rearrangement joins TRBV9 to TRBJ2-5; possibly TRBD2 for D (5 bases). The ends were cut back, 4 bases at V and 5 bases at J, with 18 bases in the middle. CDR3 length: 15 amino acids. The germline gives CDR1 SGDLS, CDR2 YYNGEE. The CDR3 spells CASSPLLGGGETQYF. The CDR3 nucleotides are TGTGCCAGCAGCCCCCTTTTGGGTGGCGGGGAGACCCAGTACTTC.

This clonotype has a count of ten or more. The J gene is TRBJ2-7, the V gene TRBV5-1; a weak D match, TRBD1 (7 bases). Trimming took 4 bases from V and 7 from J, leaving 24 bases between them. Per the germline V gene, CDR1 is SGHRS and CDR2 is YFSETQ. The CDR3 is 16 residues long. The DNA for the CDR3 is TGCGCCAGCAGCCCAGGGGGAACGGGAGTCCCCTCGGAGCAGTACTTC. This encodes CASSPGGTGVPSEQYF.

Ten or more counts support this clonotype. The chain recombines TRBV7-2 with TRBJ2-7, with 10 bases lining up with TRBD1. V dropped 3 bases and J dropped 5; count of bases not matched to a gene: 7. Germline values: CDR1 SGHTA, CDR2 FQGNSA. This CDR3 has 15 amino acids. The CDR3 loop reads CASSFQDRGTHEQYF. The CDR3 region has the DNA TGTGCCAGCAGCTTCCAGGACAGGGGGACCCACGAGCAGTACTTC.

This clonotype was observed at least ten times. V usage is TRBV19 and J usage is TRBJ1-5; 10 nucleotides align to TRBD1. The CDR3 sequence is 18 residues long. The germline CDR1 and CDR2 sequences are LNHDA and SQIVND (reference sequence). V trimming: 6 bases; J trimming: 2 bases; junction bases outside the gene matches: 13. As DNA, the CDR3 is TGTGCCAGTAGACCCCGGGACAGGGGACAAGTGGGCAATCAGCCCCAGCATTTT. Translated: CASRPRDRGQVGNQPQHF.